The following is a TCR beta chain sequence with its context. No antigen is known for it. Per-base quality was not reported, and no clone a single base away is much larger than it. The data were obtained in a study of shared clonotypes between healthy human individuals (dated by TCRdb to between 2020 and 2021). With respect to the entire study: The cohort comprised a couple of women and a few men aged 18 to 49 years. Per donor, three plates each were used for CD4 naive and CD4 memory, two for CD8 naive, and one for CD8 memory. Blood TCR repertoires of five healthy adults were deeply sequenced to estimate repertoire size and the extent of clonotype sharing between individuals. Different laboratories and diverse techniques were used to prepare libraries and sequence TCR repertoires, to increase sequencing depth and limit assay-specific biases. Leukapheresis yielded between about 0.85 and 10 billion PBMCs per donor.

The donors were healthy, HIV-negative adults who had no recently reported acute infections or vaccinations. All donors were Caucasian adults living in Nashville, Tennessee, USA. CD4+ T cells were enriched by magnetic negative selection; naive cells were then positively selected on CD45RA, and the negative fraction formed the memory subset. Blood was collected by leukapheresis, and PBMCs were isolated by Ficoll-Histopaque density gradient centrifugation and then cryopreserved in liquid nitrogen vapor phase. Purity and quantity of every magnetically sorted T cell population were checked by analytical flow cytometry. From each sorted fraction, genomic DNA was isolated and quantified by UV absorbance on a Nanodrop 2000c. CDR3 length: 15 amino acids, cysteine to phenylalanine. The retained sequence is limited to the CDR3, 45 bases, with the frame set at the first base. Germline trimming amounts to 0 bases on V and 4 bases on J, with 3 as the count of junction bases outside the gene matches. For CDR1 and CDR2, the germline V gene lists SGHRS and YFSETQ.

Using the deep immunoSEQ assay, TCR CDR3 regions were amplified from genomic DNA by multiplex PCR. Extracted genomic DNA from each cell subset was spread evenly across all wells of several immunoSEQ 96-well plates, with each plate serving as a replicate. For sorted subsets, around 200 ng genomic DNA, equal to about 30,000 T cell genomes, was loaded into each replicate PCR. Purified libraries were measured with a Qubit 3.0 fluorometer, size-checked on a Bioanalyzer 2100, and measured again with the KAPA Library Quantification kit. A separate single-read 150-cycle Illumina NextSeq 550 flow cell was used to sequence each immunoSEQ 96-well plate. The original pipeline was this. Because the immunoSEQ output held only junctional sequences and lacked quality scores, the filtering could not match the filtering applied to full-length reads. To assign V/J genes and CDR3, sequences were annotated using PyIR, a Python wrapper for IgBLAST v1.9, with IMGT germline references. Reads were removed for weak V/J assignments (E-value above 1e-6), missing CDR3, stop codons, out-of-frame junctions, or ambiguous translated residues. A V3J clonotype was defined by an identical inferred V gene, J gene, and CDR3 amino acid sequence. Percentage overlap between repertoires was computed as shared unique clonotypes divided by the size of the smaller repertoire. RTK rarefaction, the Chao1 estimator, and Recon v2.1 estimates of unobserved clonotypes were used to assess repertoire richness. Generation probabilities for all TCRbeta clonotypes obtained by the gDNA method from a handful of donors were computed using OLGA. The source is immuneACCESS, and TCRdb retained only in-frame sequences with V and J called. Part of the clones is not carried over; for the studies checked, unresolved V genes explain less than half of this, and the remainder is unexplained. The V and J calls and clone size come from that table; D and trimming were worked out from the DNA. The sample table holds 550,000 to 850,000 clones, of which approximately 79% were seen once. The ten largest clones represent over 1.5% of the sample.

The paper as a whole reports these results and caveats: Larger estimated clonotype richness was generally found for naive subsets than for memory subsets. About 5% of naive CD4, roughly 3.5% of naive CD8, roughly 2.4% of memory CD4, and approximately 0.4% of memory CD8 clonotypes were shared across several donors. Pairwise subsampling led to the expectation that sequencing depth would affect the degree of clonotype sharing among donors. Even with the large sequencing depth, rarefaction of the sorted-subset datasets indicated that sequencing was incomplete. Clonotypes shared by all four sorted-subset donors showed higher generation probabilities than non-shared clonotypes. Because the study included a small number of donors, the genetic and exposure-history diversity represented was limited. Sampling was restricted to blood, and TCR repertoires in tissues likely differ from the TCR repertoires found in blood.

This clonotype was obtained from a woman aged 25 to 39 in good health. The chain was built from TRBV5-1 and TRBJ2-5; the junction holds 10 bases that match TRBD2. The sequencing input was memory CD4+ T cells sorted from blood. The meaning of the sample's cell subset or site label: CD45RA-negative fraction. The nucleotide sequence reads as follows: TGCGCCAGCAGCTTGGCTCTAGCGGGAGCAGAGACCCAGTACTTC. It translates as CASSLALAGAETQYF.